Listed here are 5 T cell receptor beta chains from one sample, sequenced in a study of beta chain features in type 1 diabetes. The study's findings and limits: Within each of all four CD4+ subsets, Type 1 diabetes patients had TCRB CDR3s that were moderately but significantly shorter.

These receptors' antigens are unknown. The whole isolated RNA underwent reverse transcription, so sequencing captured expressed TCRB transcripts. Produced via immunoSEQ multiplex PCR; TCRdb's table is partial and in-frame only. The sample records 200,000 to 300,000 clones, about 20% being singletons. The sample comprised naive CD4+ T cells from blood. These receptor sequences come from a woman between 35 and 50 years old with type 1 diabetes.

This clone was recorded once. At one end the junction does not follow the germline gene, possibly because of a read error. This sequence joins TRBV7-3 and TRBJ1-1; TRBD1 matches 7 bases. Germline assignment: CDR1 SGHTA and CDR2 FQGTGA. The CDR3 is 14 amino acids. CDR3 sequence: CTSSRDRGSTEAFF. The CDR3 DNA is TGTACCAGCAGCCGGGACAGAGGGAGCACTGAAGCTTTCTTT.

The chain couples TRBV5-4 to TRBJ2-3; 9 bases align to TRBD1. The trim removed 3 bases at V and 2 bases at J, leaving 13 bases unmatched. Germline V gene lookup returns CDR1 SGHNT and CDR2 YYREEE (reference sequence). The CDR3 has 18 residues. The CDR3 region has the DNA TGTGCCAGCAGCTCGGGACAGGGCAGGACCTCTGACACAGATACGCAGTATTTT. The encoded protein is CASSSGQGRTSDTDTQYF.

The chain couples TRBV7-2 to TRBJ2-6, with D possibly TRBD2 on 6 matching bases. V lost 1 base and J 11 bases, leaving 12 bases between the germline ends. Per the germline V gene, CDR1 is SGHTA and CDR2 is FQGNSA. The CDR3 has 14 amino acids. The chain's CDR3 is CASSLGRGGHVLTF. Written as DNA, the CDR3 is TGTGCCAGCAGCTTAGGACGGGGAGGCCACGTCCTGACTTTC.

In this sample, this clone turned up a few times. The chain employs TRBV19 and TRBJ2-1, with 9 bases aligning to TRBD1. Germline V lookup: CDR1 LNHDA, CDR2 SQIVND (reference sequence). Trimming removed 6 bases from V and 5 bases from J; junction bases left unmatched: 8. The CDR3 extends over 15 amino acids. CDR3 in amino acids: CASSPGQGNNNEQFF. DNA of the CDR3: TGTGCCAGTAGCCCCGGACAGGGGAATAACAATGAGCAGTTCTTC.

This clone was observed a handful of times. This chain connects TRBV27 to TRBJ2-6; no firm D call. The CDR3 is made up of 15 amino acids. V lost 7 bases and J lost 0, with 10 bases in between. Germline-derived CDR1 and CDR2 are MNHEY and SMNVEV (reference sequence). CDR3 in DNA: TGTGCCAGCACCCCCTTTATCTCTGGGGCCAACGTCCTGACTTTC. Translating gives CASTPFISGANVLTF.